Presented here are 21 T cell receptor beta chains from one specimen sequenced in a study of a mutant IDH1 vaccine in newly diagnosed glioma. No cognate antigen is known for these TCRs. Profiled with immunoSEQ multiplex PCR; TCRdb holds only in-frame clones, not every one. The sample yields around 38,000 clones, about four fifths seen once. Time point of the sample: week 5, during vaccination. In the vaccine, a single dose held 300 ug of the mutant IDH1 20-mer peptide, along with topical imiquimod. This specimen consisted of PBMCs, obtained from a glioma patient whose treatment included an IDH1 peptide vaccine. Source of these receptors: a man between 25 and 39 years old with glioma.

The V gene is TRBV5-1, the J gene TRBJ1-1, with 7 nucleotides matching TRBD1. In germline, CDR1 is SGHRS, CDR2 YFSETQ. This CDR3 region has 15 residues. Trimming removed 3 bases from V and 7 bases from J; junction bases left unmatched: 12. DNA of the CDR3: TGCGCCAGCAGCTGGAGGATTGGGCAGGGGGTTGAAGCTTTCTTT. Encoded protein: CASSWRIGQGVEAFF.

A single count supports this clone. This chain uses TRBV2 with TRBJ2-5; 8 nucleotides agree with TRBD2. CDR1 and CDR2 (germline): SNHLY, FYNNEI. V was pared by 2 bases and J by 2 bases, with 7 bases of the junction left unmatched. The CDR3 has 16 amino acids. The CDR3, as DNA: TGTGCCAGCAGTGAAAATGTGCCGGGAGGGCAAGAGACCCAGTACTTC. Amino acid sequence: CASSENVPGGQETQYF.

The chain recombines TRBV7-8 with TRBJ1-4; no clear D gene. CDR3 length: 15 residues. Trimming removed 2 bases at V and 6 bases at J, with 13 bases between. Germline-derived CDR1 and CDR2 are SGHVS and FQNEAQ. This CDR3 reads CASSLRQKGDEKLFF. The CDR3 bases are TGTGCCAGCAGCTTACGGCAGAAGGGTGATGAAAAACTGTTTTTT.

V is TRBV6-1 and J is TRBJ1-5, with a possible D match to TRBD1 (5 bases). V was pared by 0 bases and J by 0 bases, with 9 bases between. CDR3 length equals 16 residues. CDR1 is MNHNS and CDR2 is SASEGT in the germline V gene. Here the CDR3 reads CASSEARGPSNQPQHF. In DNA, the CDR3 is TGTGCCAGCAGTGAAGCGAGGGGACCTAGCAATCAGCCCCAGCATTTT.

This rearrangement joins TRBV15 to TRBJ1-1; possible D gene TRBD1, 6 bases. Trimming took 3 bases from V and 1 from J, leaving 12 bases between them. The CDR3 has 15 amino acids. Germline CDR1 LNHNV, CDR2 YYDKDF (reference sequence). The CDR3 coding sequence is TGTGCCACCAGCAGCACCGGGACAACGAACACTGAAGCTTTCTTT. Translation gives CATSSTGTTNTEAFF.

This clone was seen only once. This chain uses TRBV2 with TRBJ1-1; TRBD1 matches 7 bases. Per germline, CDR1 SNHLY and CDR2 FYNNEI. CDR3 length: 15 residues. Germline trimming cut 7 bases from V and 6 bases from J; bases unmatched to any gene: 14. The DNA for the CDR3 is TGTGCCAGCAACCCAGAGAGGGGGCGCGACGCTGAAGCTTTCTTT. Its translation: CASNPERGRDAEAFF.

This CDR3 is CASSLRTSTDTQYF. CDR3 nucleotide sequence: TGTGCCAGCAGTTTACGAACTAGCACAGATACGCAGTATTTT. The V call is TRBV27, the J call TRBJ2-3; D gene uncertain. CDR1 and CDR2 (germline): MNHEY, SMNVEV (reference sequence). The CDR3 length is 14 residues. The V end lost 2 bases, the J end lost 0 bases, and 6 bases lay between the germline ends.

There are a few counts of this clone. V and J are TRBV5-1 and TRBJ2-7; a possible D gene is TRBD1 (5 bases). Germline CDR1 and CDR2: SGHRS and YFSETQ. This CDR3 spans 13 amino acids. V lost 5 bases to trimming and J lost 0 bases, with 9 bases between them. CDR3 nucleotide sequence: TGCGCCAGCAGTCCGGACATCTCCTACGAGCAGTACTTC. This sequence encodes CASSPDISYEQYF.

The chain employs TRBV4-2 and TRBJ2-7; 7 bases map to TRBD2. V was clipped by 0 bases and J by 4 bases; unmatched bases: 3. The CDR3 runs 14 residues. Germline V CDR1 and CDR2: LGHNA, YNFKEQ. CDR3 sequence: CASSQDGGGYEQYF. The CDR3 DNA reads TGTGCCAGCAGCCAAGACGGGGGAGGGTACGAGCAGTACTTC.

V usage is TRBV11-3 and J usage is TRBJ2-1; no reliable D call. Germline CDR1 is SGHNT and CDR2 is YENEEA. V was trimmed by 3 bases and J by 7 bases, leaving 10 bases between them. The CDR3 is made up of 13 amino acids. The CDR3 loop is CASSFSLGNEQFF. Written as DNA, the CDR3 is TGTGCCAGCAGCTTTTCTCTGGGGAATGAGCAGTTCTTC.

The chain employs TRBV7-2 and TRBJ2-3; 7 nucleotides agree with TRBD1. This CDR3 has 15 residues. V lost 3 bases, J lost 4 bases, and 7 bases stayed unmatched. Germline loops: CDR1 SGHTA, CDR2 FQGNSA. The CDR3 region has the DNA TGTGCCAGCAGCTTCCCAGACAGGGTGGCAGATACGCAGTATTTT. This translates into CASSFPDRVADTQYF.

This chain connects TRBV6-5 to TRBJ1-6; 7 nucleotides agree with TRBD1. This CDR3 spans 15 amino acids. J gave up 9 bases and V 5 bases, and 10 bases lay outside the gene matches. Germline CDR1 reads MNHEY; CDR2 reads SVGAGI. The chain's CDR3 is CASSLQGYRSSPLHF. CDR3 DNA sequence: TGTGCCAGCAGTCTACAGGGGTACCGTAGTTCACCCCTCCACTTT.

The chain couples TRBV2 to TRBJ2-2, with TRBD2 matching 11 bases. CDR1 and CDR2 (germline): SNHLY, FYNNEI. The CDR3 totals 15 residues. The V and J ends lost 5 bases and 7 bases, in that order; junction bases with no gene match: 6. The CDR3, as DNA: TGTGCCAGCAGTCGAATAGCGGGAGGGTTCGGGGAGCTGTTTTTT. Its translation is CASSRIAGGFGELFF.

This clone was found a few times. The chain uses TRBV11-2 and TRBJ1-5; no clear D. The CDR3 has 16 amino acids. V was trimmed by 4 bases and J by 1 base, leaving 14 bases between them. Germline values: CDR1 SGHAT, CDR2 FQNNGV. The CDR3 DNA is TGTGCCAGCAGCTCAGTCGTGGGGTCAAGCAATCAGCCCCAGCATTTT. This translates into CASSSVVGSSNQPQHF.

In this sample, this clone turned up a few times. The chain uses TRBV6-6 and TRBJ1-5; 7 nucleotides agree with TRBD1. Unmatched junction bases numbered 4, after V lost 8 bases and J lost 3 bases. This CDR3 spans 13 amino acids. In germline, CDR1 is MNHNY, CDR2 SVGAGI (reference sequence). This CDR3 is CASWDSNNQPQHF. The DNA for the CDR3 is TGTGCCAGCTGGGACAGCAACAATCAGCCCCAGCATTTT.

The sample holds one count of this clone. The J gene is TRBJ2-2, the V gene TRBV5-4; possibly TRBD2 for D (6 bases). V was shortened by 0 bases and J by 2 bases, with 11 bases between the two germline ends. This CDR3 is built from 16 residues. The germline V gene has CDR1 SGHNT and CDR2 YYREEE (reference sequence). The CDR3 bases are TGTGCCAGCAGCTTGGAGGGGACTTCTAACACCGGGGAGCTGTTTTTT. It specifies CASSLEGTSNTGELFF.

The chain employs TRBV11-3 and TRBJ2-1, with D unclear. V lost 4 bases, J lost 4 bases, and 14 bases lay in between. The germline V gene encodes CDR1 SGHNT and CDR2 YENEEA. The CDR3 sequence is 15 residues long. The CDR3: CASSSRLGRYNEQFF. In DNA, the CDR3 is TGTGCCAGCAGCTCTCGTTTAGGCAGATACAATGAGCAGTTCTTC.

The genes are TRBV11-2 and TRBJ1-4, with D possibly matching TRBD1 (5 bases). Deletions cut 5 bases from V and 8 bases from J, with 18 bases between. CDR3 size: 15 residues. The germline V gene encodes CDR1 SGHAT and CDR2 FQNNGV. CDR3 DNA: TGTGCCAGCAGCCCCCTACCGGAGAGGGGAGAAAAACTGTTTTTT. Translation: CASSPLPERGEKLFF.

This clone has only one observation. V gene TRBV6-1 combines with J gene TRBJ2-7, with D hard to call. Germline-derived CDR1 and CDR2 are MNHNS and SASEGT. The CDR3 covers 10 residues. Trimming took 2 bases from V and 4 from J, leaving 0 bases between them. The CDR3 loop is CASSEYEQYF. CDR3 bases: TGTGCCAGCAGTGAATACGAGCAGTACTTC.

The chain recombines TRBV5-5 with TRBJ1-2; 9 bases agree with TRBD1. V lost 0 bases, J lost 2 bases, and 8 bases stayed unmatched. Germline values: CDR1 SGHKS, CDR2 YYEKEE (reference sequence). CDR3 length equals 17 residues. The CDR3 is CASSLVVPGQGNYGYTF. The DNA for the CDR3 is TGTGCCAGCAGCTTGGTTGTCCCGGGACAGGGAAACTATGGCTACACCTTC. The full variable domain, its missing parts supplied by reference TRBV5-5 and TRBJ1-2, is DAGVTQSPTHLIKTRGQQVTLRCSPISGHKSVSWYQQVLGQGPQFIFQYYEKEERGRGNFPDRFSARQFPNYSSELNVNALLLGDSALYLCASSLVVPGQGNYGYTFGSGTRLTVV.

The chain joins TRBV7-2 to TRBJ2-7; perhaps D is TRBD1 or TRBD2 (5 bases each). The V gene's germline CDR1 is SGHTA and CDR2 FQGNSA. Trimming cost V 1 base and J 2 bases, with 18 bases left between them. The CDR3 spans 17 residues. CDR3 amino acids: CASSLVSGQGITYEQYF. The CDR3 DNA sequence: TGTGCCAGCAGCTTAGTAAGCGGCCAGGGAATAACCTACGAGCAGTACTTC.